A single sample is the source of the 21 T cell receptor beta chains below, sequenced in a study of blood T cell repertoires in COVID-19. Assay used: immunoSEQ multiplex PCR; TCRdb lists only in-frame clones, some missing. This table holds some 130,000 clones, 78% found once. Sample: peripheral blood. The source is a man aged 55-75 years who had recovered from COVID-19.

V and J are TRBV19 and TRBJ1-2; tentative D call: TRBD1 (5 bases). The CDR3 length is 15 residues. Germline CDR1 and CDR2: LNHDA and SQIVND (reference sequence). Trimming pared 7 bases from V and 5 bases from J, leaving 20 bases between. Here the CDR3 DNA reads TGTGCCAGTACCCCAGTCCAGGGCGCGGGGTATGGCTACACCTTC. Translation gives CASTPVQGAGYGYTF.

The rearrangement joins TRBV4-3 to TRBJ1-2; 9 nucleotides align to TRBD1. Germline V gene sequence: CDR1 LGHNA, CDR2 YSLEER. CDR3 length: 16 amino acids. The ends lost 0 bases at V and 5 bases at J; junction bases unmatched: 7. CDR3 in DNA: TGCGCCAGCAGCCAAGAAACAGGGGGCATAGGGTATGGCTACACCTTC. It codes for CASSQETGGIGYGYTF.

This clone was picked up a small number of times. The CDR3 DNA reads TGTGCCAGCAGTTCGGGACAGATAAGGGCAGATACGCAGTATTTT. The encoded protein is CASSSGQIRADTQYF. The chain recombines TRBV28 with TRBJ2-3, with 7 bases that match TRBD1. This CDR3 is built from 15 residues. Germline V gene sequence: CDR1 MDHEN, CDR2 SYDVKM. Trimming cost V 4 bases and J 4 bases; bases outside gene matches: 8. The variable domain in full, with the rest retrieved from reference TRBV28 and TRBJ2-3, is DVKVTQSSRYLVKRTGEKVFLECVQDMDHENMFWYRQDPGLGLRLIYFSYDVKMKEKGDIPEGYSVSREKKERFSLILESASTNQTSMYLCASSSGQIRADTQYFGPGTRLTVL.

This chain uses TRBV9 with TRBJ2-7; 8 positions agree with TRBD2. V shed 0 bases, J shed 5 bases, and the junction held 7 bases outside the gene matches. The CDR3 totals 15 residues. Germline V gene data show CDR1 as SGDLS and CDR2 as YYNGEE. The CDR3 DNA reads TGTGCCAGCAGCGTAGGGTCTACTAGCGGCCACGAGCAGTACTTC. Protein product: CASSVGSTSGHEQYF.

V usage is TRBV5-1 and J usage is TRBJ1-1, with TRBD1 matching 8 bases. Germline V CDR1 and CDR2: SGHRS, YFSETQ. Germline trimming cut 4 bases from V and 5 bases from J; bases unmatched to any gene: 10. The CDR3 runs to 15 residues. The DNA for the CDR3 is TGCGCCAGCAGCCCCGGACAGGGTGGGTGGACTGAAGCTTTCTTT. This sequence encodes CASSPGQGGWTEAFF.

The chain couples TRBV7-2 to TRBJ1-2; TRBD1 matches 7 bases. Trimming cost V 1 base and J 3 bases; bases outside gene matches: 5. Germline V gene sequence: CDR1 SGHTA, CDR2 FQGNSA. The length of the CDR3 is 15 residues. The CDR3 nucleotides read TGTGCCAGCAGCTTAGAAGGGGGCGCGGACTATGGCTACACCTTC. This codes for CASSLEGGADYGYTF.

A single count supports this clone. The V call is TRBV19, the J call TRBJ1-6, with D unresolved. This CDR3 comprises 12 residues. Germline CDR1 and CDR2: LNHDA and SQIVND (reference sequence). The V and J ends lost 5 bases and 14 bases respectively, with 13 bases between them. CDR3 amino acids: CASSPPDSALHF. The CDR3, as DNA: TGTGCCAGTAGTCCCCCCGACTCGGCCCTCCACTTT.

The chain is built from TRBV6-1 and TRBJ2-3, with no clear D. The V end was cut by 1 base, the J end by 4 bases, with 15 bases between. Germline CDR1 reads MNHNS; CDR2 reads SASEGT. This CDR3 contains 16 residues. For the CDR3, the DNA is TGTGCCAGCAGTGAAGGCAGCCGGGTTCGGGCAGATACGCAGTATTTT. Translating gives CASSEGSRVRADTQYF.

This clone came up once. The rearrangement uses TRBV29-1 and TRBJ2-3; 7 bases line up with TRBD2. Trimming at V came to 8 bases and at J to 3 bases, leaving 17 bases not matched to a gene. Germline V gives CDR1 SQVTM, CDR2 ANQGSEA. This CDR3 contains 16 residues. CDR3 DNA: TGCAGCCAAATTGTTCGTGTGGGGGGGAGAACAGATACGCAGTATTTT. This codes for CSQIVRVGGRTDTQYF.

This chain joins TRBV7-6 and TRBJ2-7, with TRBD1 as a possible D gene (6 bases). Germline CDR1 is SGHVS and CDR2 is FNYEAQ. This CDR3 is 16 amino acids long. Trimming removed 1 base from V and 0 bases from J, with 13 bases in between. CDR3 nucleotides: TGTGCCAGCAGCTTAGGGTGGGGACAAAACTCCTACGAGCAGTACTTC. It codes for CASSLGWGQNSYEQYF.

This clone was picked up one time. The V gene is TRBV2, the J gene TRBJ2-1; 7 nucleotides align to TRBD1. V shed 4 bases and J 6 bases; nucleotides not matched to a gene: 12. Per germline, CDR1 SNHLY and CDR2 FYNNEI. The CDR3 spans 16 residues. CDR3: CASSAETGNPGNEQFF. The CDR3 nucleotides are TGTGCCAGCAGTGCAGAGACAGGGAATCCTGGCAATGAGCAGTTCTTC.

The chain has TRBV18 and TRBJ2-2; 9 nucleotides match TRBD2. The CDR3 sequence is 17 residues long. J gave up 4 bases and V 5 bases, and 11 bases lay outside the gene matches. CDR1 and CDR2 from the germline V gene are KGHSH and LQKENI. The CDR3 DNA reads as TGTGCCAGCTCAGGCGCTGCGGGAGGGCCCCGCACCGGGGAGCTGTTTTTT. Translated: CASSGAAGGPRTGELFF. The full variable domain, in which reference TRBV18 and TRBJ2-2 provide the parts outside the CDR3, is NAGVMQNPRHLVRRRGQEARLRCSPMKGHSHVYWYRQLPEEGLKFMVYLQKENIIDESGMPKERFSAEFPKEGPSILRIQQVVRGDSAAYFCASSGAAGGPRTGELFFGEGSRLTVL.

The chain couples TRBV7-3 to TRBJ2-1, with TRBD2 identical over 9 bases. The junction had 4 bases not matched to a gene; V was cut back by 6 bases and J by 1 base. The V gene's germline CDR1 is SGHTA and CDR2 FQGTGA. This CDR3 spans 15 amino acids. This CDR3 reads CASSLSGGSYNEQFF. CDR3 DNA sequence: TGTGCCAGCAGTCTTAGCGGGGGTTCCTACAATGAGCAGTTCTTC.

V usage is TRBV11-2 and J usage is TRBJ2-3; 8 nucleotides align to TRBD1. This CDR3 has 17 residues. Losses at the gene ends were 1 base for V and 4 bases for J; bases not matched to a gene: 10. Germline CDR1 is SGHAT and CDR2 is FQNNGV. The CDR3 protein is CASSLGGRTGTPDTQYF. In DNA form, the CDR3 reads TGTGCCAGCAGCTTAGGTGGGAGGACAGGGACCCCAGATACGCAGTATTTT.

The chain has TRBV6-6 and TRBJ1-4, with TRBD1 matching over 9 bases. The junction had 21 bases not matched to a gene; V was cut back by 5 bases and J by 5 bases. The CDR3 extends over 20 amino acids. Germline assignment: CDR1 MNHNY and CDR2 SVGAGI (reference sequence). The CDR3 coding sequence is TGTGCCAGCAGTCCCGCAGATCGGGACAGGGCTGCAATCGTCAATGAAAAACTGTTTTTT. Its protein is CASSPADRDRAAIVNEKLFF.

The chain carries TRBV6-2 or TRBV6-3 and TRBJ1-1; D not resolved. The germline V gene encodes CDR1 MNHEY and CDR2 SVGEGT. This CDR3 is 14 amino acids long. The germline V and J ends were trimmed by 5 bases and 3 bases, with 13 bases remaining between them. CDR3: CASSPPFEYTEAFF. CDR3 in DNA: TGTGCCAGCAGTCCCCCTTTCGAGTACACTGAAGCTTTCTTT.

The rearrangement links TRBV2 to TRBJ1-1; the match to TRBD1 covers 7 bases. This CDR3 is built from 14 residues. Germline V gives CDR1 SNHLY, CDR2 FYNNEI. The V and J ends lost 7 bases and 1 base, in that order; junction bases with no gene match: 6. CDR3 sequence reads: CASTRGEENTEAFF. CDR3 coding DNA: TGTGCCAGCACCAGGGGGGAAGAGAACACTGAAGCTTTCTTT.

This chain uses TRBV30 with TRBJ1-1; D gene ambiguous. Germline CDR1 and CDR2: GTSNPN and SVGIG (reference sequence). The CDR3 spans 13 residues. V was shortened by 0 bases and J by 4 bases, with 9 bases between the two germline ends. DNA for the CDR3: TGTGCCTGGAGTGTACAGCTAAGCACTGAAGCTTTCTTT. Residues: CAWSVQLSTEAFF.

This chain joins TRBV4-3 and TRBJ1-3; 7 bases line up with TRBD1. Germline V gene sequence: CDR1 LGHNA, CDR2 YSLEER. Trimming removed 0 bases from V and 0 bases from J; junction bases left unmatched: 14. This CDR3 has 20 residues. CDR3 loop: CASSQDLPGTAASSGNTIYF. Written as DNA, the CDR3 is TGCGCCAGCAGCCAAGACCTACCCGGGACAGCTGCCTCCTCTGGAAACACCATATATTTT.

The rearrangement links TRBV7-9 to TRBJ2-5; no definite D call. Trimming removed 5 bases from V and 6 bases from J, with 7 bases in between. The CDR3 runs 11 residues. Germline CDR1 and CDR2: SEHNR and FQNEAQ (reference sequence). The CDR3 reads CASSLEQTQYF. The CDR3 DNA reads as TGTGCCAGCAGCCTGGAGCAGACCCAGTACTTC.

The chain carries TRBV6-5 and TRBJ1-4; D uncertain. Germline-derived CDR1 and CDR2 are MNHEY and SVGAGI. There are 11 residues in the CDR3. The V gene lost 6 bases and the J gene lost 8 bases, with 7 bases spanning the gap. CDR3 sequence (DNA): TGTGCCAGCAGATTCAGGGAAAAACTGTTTTTT. Residues: CASRFREKLFF.